The 7 T cell receptor beta chains below all came from one sample that was sequenced in a study of T cell repertoires in cytomegalovirus infection. MiXCR was run by TCRdb on the reads, yielding one entry per CDR3 protein. Of some 180,000 distinct CDR3 sequences listed, approximately 9.7% are singletons. Material: PBMCs. These receptors were taken from a human donor in good health (CMV status not recorded). Some clones in this sample may be carry-over from other donors' samples.

This clonotype has a count of ten or more. The V and J genes are TRBV6-1 and TRBJ2-3; 7 bases agree with TRBD1. V gave up 6 bases and J gave up 4 bases; unmatched junction bases: 7. The CDR3 loop spans 14 amino acids. Per germline, CDR1 MNHNS and CDR2 SASEGT. This CDR3 is CASRSGGSADTQYF. CDR3 DNA: TGTGCCAGCAGGTCAGGGGGTTCGGCAGATACGCAGTATTTT.

This clonotype was observed at least ten times. The chain employs TRBV10-3 and TRBJ2-1; TRBD1 aligns across 7 bases. The length of the CDR3 is 17 residues. Germline-derived CDR1 and CDR2 are ENHRY and SYGVKD. After removal of 0 bases from V and 3 bases from J, the junction contained 8 bases not matched to a gene. CDR3 in amino acids: CAISESMGAGGYNEQFF. CDR3 coding DNA: TGTGCCATCAGTGAGTCGATGGGGGCAGGGGGCTACAATGAGCAGTTCTTC.

This clonotype was observed a few times. This rearrangement joins TRBV20-1 to TRBJ2-7; 8 positions agree with TRBD1. V lost 3 bases and J lost 4; bases outside the gene matches: 8. This CDR3 is built from 14 residues. Germline loops: CDR1 DFQATT, CDR2 SNEGSKA (reference sequence). The CDR3 DNA reads as TGCAGTGCTAGGTACAGGGGGTCGGAATACGAGCAGTACTTC. Translated: CSARYRGSEYEQYF.

This clonotype was counted between two and nine times. CDR3 sequence: CASSGDRSNQPQHF. The CDR3 DNA reads as TGTGCCAGCAGTGGGGACAGGAGCAATCAGCCCCAGCATTTT. V usage is TRBV2 and J usage is TRBJ1-5; 8 nucleotides align to TRBD1. CDR3 length: 14 residues. The junction had 0 bases not matched to a gene; V was cut back by 4 bases and J by 1 base. The germline gives CDR1 SNHLY, CDR2 FYNNEI.

There are a few counts of this clonotype. The genes are TRBV12-5 and TRBJ1-1, with 8 bases that match TRBD1. CDR3 length equals 15 residues. V lost 6 bases to trimming and J lost 3 bases; unmatched junction nucleotides: 9. Germline CDR1 and CDR2: LGHNT and FRNRAP. CDR3 region: CASGKGQGGDTEAFF. CDR3 sequence (DNA): TGTGCTAGTGGAAAAGGACAGGGCGGCGACACTGAAGCTTTCTTT.

This clonotype was counted at least ten times. V and J are TRBV6-2 or TRBV6-3 and TRBJ2-7; D is possibly TRBD2 (6 bases). The CDR3 contains 17 residues. V was pared by 2 bases and J by 3 bases, with 20 bases between. Germline V lookup: CDR1 MNHEY, CDR2 SVGEGT. Written as DNA, the CDR3 is TGTGCCAGCAGTTACCCAGAAGGCGGGACCGGATACTACGAGCAGTACTTC. It translates to CASSYPEGGTGYYEQYF.

The table lists this clonotype with many counts. This chain connects TRBV7-8 to TRBJ1-2, with a weak D call TRBD1 (6 bases). Germline CDR1 SGHVS, CDR2 FQNEAQ. There are 16 residues in the CDR3. Deletions cut 5 bases from V and 0 bases from J, with 16 bases between. CDR3 in amino acids: CASSDGQFIANYGYTF. The CDR3 DNA sequence: TGTGCCAGCAGCGACGGACAGTTCATAGCTAACTATGGCTACACCTTC.